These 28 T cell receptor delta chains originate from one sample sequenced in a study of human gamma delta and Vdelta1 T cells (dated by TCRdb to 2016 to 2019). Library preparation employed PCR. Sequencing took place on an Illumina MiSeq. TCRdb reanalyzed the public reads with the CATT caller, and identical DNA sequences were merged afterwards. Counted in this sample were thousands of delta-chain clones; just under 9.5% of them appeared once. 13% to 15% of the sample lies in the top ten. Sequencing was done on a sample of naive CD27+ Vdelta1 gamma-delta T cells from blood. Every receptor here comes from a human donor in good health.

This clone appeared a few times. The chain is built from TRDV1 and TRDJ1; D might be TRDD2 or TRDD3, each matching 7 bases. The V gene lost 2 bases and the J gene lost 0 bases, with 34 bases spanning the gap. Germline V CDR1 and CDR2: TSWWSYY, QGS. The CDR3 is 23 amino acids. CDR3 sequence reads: CALGELGVSYDFGGGPYTDKLIF. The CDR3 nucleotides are TGTGCTCTTGGGGAATTGGGCGTTTCCTACGACTTCGGTGGGGGACCGTACACCGATAAACTCATCTTT.

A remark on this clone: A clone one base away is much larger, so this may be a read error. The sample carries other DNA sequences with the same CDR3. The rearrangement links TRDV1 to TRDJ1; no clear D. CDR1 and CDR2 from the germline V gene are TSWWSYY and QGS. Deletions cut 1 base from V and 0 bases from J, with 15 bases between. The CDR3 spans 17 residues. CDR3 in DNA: TGTGCTCTTGGGGAACGGCGAGGGAACCGGCACACCGATAAACTCATCTTT. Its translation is CALGERRGNRHTDKLIF.

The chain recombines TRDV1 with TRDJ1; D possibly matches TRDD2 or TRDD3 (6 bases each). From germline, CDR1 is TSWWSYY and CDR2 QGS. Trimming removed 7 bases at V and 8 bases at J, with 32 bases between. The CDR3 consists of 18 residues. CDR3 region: CALAFLPKQLGLRSKLIF. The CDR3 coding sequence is TGTGCTCTTGCTTTCCTTCCGAAGCAGCTGGGGCTTCGATCGAAACTCATCTTT.

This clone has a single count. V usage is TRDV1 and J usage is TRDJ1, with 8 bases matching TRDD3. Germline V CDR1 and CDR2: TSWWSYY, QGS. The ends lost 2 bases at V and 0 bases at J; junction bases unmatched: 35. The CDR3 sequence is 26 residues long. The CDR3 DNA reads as TGTGCTCTTGGGGAATTGGGGCCCGAGCCGAGGGATACGCGGTGCGGCACGTGCAGGAACACCGATAAACTCATCTTT. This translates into CALGELGPEPRDTRCGTCRNTDKLIF.

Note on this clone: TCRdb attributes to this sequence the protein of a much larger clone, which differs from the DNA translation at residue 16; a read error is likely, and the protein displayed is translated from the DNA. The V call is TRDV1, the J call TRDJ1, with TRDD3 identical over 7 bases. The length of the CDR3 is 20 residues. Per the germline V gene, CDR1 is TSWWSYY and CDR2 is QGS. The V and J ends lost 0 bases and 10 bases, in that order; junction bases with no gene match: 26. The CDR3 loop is CALGELRPLRLGRAVSGLIF. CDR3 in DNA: TGTGCTCTTGGGGAACTCAGGCCCCTCCGACTGGGGAGAGCTGTAAGCGGACTCATCTTT.

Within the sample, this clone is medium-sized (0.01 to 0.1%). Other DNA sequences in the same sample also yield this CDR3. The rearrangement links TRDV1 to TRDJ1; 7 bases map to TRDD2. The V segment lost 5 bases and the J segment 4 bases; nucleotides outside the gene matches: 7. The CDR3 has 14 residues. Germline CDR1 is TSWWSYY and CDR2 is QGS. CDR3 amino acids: CALGLAFLHDKLIF. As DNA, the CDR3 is TGTGCTCTTGGGTTAGCCTTCCTCCACGATAAACTCATCTTT.

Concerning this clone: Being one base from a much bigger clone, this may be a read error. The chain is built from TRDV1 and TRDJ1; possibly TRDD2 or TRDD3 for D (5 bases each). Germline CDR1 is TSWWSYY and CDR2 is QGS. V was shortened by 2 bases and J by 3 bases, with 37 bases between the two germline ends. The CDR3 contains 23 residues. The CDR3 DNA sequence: TGTGCTCTTGGGGAAAGCCTTTACCTTCGTCCCCAAAGGATCGAGGTATACGCCGATAAACTCATCTTT. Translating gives CALGESLYLRPQRIEVYADKLIF.

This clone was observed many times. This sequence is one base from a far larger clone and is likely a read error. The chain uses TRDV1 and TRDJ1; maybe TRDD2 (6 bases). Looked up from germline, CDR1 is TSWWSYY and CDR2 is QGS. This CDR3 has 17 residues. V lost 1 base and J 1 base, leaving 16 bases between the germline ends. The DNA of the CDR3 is TGTGCTCTTGGGGAACGTCCTACTGTACTCCCCACCGATAAACTCATCTTT. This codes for CALGERPTVLPTDKLIF.

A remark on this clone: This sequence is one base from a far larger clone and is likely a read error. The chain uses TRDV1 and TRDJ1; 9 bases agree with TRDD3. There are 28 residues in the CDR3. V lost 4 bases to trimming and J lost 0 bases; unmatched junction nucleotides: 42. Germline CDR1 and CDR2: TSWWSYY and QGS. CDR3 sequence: CALGGPLPSSRLGTGGHLTWSYTDKLIF. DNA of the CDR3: TGTGCTCTTGGGGGACCTCTGCCTTCCTCCAGGTTGGGTACTGGGGGACACCTTACGTGGTCGTACACCGATAAACTCATCTTT.

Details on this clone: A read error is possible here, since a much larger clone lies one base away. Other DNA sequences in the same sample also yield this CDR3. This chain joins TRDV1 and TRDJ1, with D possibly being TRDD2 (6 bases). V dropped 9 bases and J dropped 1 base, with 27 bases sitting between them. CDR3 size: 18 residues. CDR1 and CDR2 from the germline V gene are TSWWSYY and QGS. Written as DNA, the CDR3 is TGTGCTCTCGGTTTTACTTCCTTAAGGCGGGTTCTCACCGATAAACTCATCTTT. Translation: CALGFTSLRRVLTDKLIF.

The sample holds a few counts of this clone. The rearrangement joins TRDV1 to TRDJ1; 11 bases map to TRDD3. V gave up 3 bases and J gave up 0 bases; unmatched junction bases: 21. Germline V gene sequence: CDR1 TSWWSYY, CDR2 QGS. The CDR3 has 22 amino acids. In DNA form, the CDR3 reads TGTGCTCTTGGGGACCCGCGACCCCGGAGGAGGCTGGGGGATACCCACACCGATAAACTCATCTTT. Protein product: CALGDPRPRRRLGDTHTDKLIF.

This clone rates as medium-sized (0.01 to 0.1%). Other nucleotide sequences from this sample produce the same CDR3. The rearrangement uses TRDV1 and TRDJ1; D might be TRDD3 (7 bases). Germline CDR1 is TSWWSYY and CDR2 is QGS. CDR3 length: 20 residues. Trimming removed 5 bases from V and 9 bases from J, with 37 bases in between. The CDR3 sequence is CALGSPSRQNWGRSQEQLIF. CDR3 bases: TGTGCTCTTGGGTCGCCTTCCCGCCAGAATTGGGGGAGGTCTCAAGAGCAACTCATCTTT.

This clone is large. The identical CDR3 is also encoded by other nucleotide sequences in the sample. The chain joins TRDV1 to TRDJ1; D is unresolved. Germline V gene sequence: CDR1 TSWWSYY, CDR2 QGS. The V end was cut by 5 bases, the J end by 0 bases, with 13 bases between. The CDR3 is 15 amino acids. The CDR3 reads CALGSQGRYTDKLIF. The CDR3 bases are TGTGCTCTTGGGTCCCAGGGTCGGTACACCGATAAACTCATCTTT.

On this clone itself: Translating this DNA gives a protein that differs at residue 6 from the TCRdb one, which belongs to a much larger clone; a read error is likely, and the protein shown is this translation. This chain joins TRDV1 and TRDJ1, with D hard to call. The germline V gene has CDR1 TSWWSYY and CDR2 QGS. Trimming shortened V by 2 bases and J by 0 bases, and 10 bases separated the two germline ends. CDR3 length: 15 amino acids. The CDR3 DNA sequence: TGTGCTCTTGGGGAAAGTAAAACCTACACCGATAAACTCATCTTT. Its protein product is CALGESKTYTDKLIF.

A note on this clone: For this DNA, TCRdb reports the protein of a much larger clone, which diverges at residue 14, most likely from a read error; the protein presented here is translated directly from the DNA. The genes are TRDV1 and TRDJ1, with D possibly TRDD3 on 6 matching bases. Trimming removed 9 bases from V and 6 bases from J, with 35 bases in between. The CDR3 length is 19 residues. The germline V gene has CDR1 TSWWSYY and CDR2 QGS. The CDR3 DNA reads TGTGCTCTCACCCTACTGGGTCCCAAAGGCAGGAGCCTTAGAAATAAACTCATCTTT. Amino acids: CALTLLGPKGRSLRNKLIF.

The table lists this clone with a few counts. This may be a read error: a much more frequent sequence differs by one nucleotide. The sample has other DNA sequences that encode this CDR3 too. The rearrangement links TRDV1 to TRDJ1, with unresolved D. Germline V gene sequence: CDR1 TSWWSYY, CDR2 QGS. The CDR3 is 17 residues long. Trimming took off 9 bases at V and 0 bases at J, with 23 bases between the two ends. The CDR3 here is CALTLRRGGSYTDKLIF. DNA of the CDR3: TGTGCTCTCACATTACGTAGGGGTGGATCGTACACCGATAAACTCATCTTT.

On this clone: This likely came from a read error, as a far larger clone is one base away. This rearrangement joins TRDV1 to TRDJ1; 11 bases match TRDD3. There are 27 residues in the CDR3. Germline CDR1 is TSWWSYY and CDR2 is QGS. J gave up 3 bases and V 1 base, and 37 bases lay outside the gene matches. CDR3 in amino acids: CALGEPKFPPLMGDTQRSRRFADKLIF. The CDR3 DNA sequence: TGTGCTCTTGGGGAACCCAAGTTCCCACCACTCATGGGGGATACGCAGAGATCCAGGCGCTTCGCCGATAAACTCATCTTT.

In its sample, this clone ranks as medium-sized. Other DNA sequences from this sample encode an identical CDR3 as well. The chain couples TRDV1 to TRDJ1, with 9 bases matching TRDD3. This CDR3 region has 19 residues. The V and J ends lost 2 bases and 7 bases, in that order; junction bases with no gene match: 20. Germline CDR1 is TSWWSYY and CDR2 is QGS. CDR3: CALGESGRRPVLGDCKLIF. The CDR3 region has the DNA TGTGCTCTTGGGGAATCAGGCCGTCGGCCTGTACTGGGGGACTGTAAACTCATCTTT.

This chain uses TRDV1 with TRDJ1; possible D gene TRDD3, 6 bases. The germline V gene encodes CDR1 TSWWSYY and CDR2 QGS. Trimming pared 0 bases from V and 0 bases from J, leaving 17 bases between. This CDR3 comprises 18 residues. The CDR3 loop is CALGELPEWGPYTDKLIF. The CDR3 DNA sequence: TGTGCTCTTGGGGAACTTCCCGAATGGGGGCCCTACACCGATAAACTCATCTTT.

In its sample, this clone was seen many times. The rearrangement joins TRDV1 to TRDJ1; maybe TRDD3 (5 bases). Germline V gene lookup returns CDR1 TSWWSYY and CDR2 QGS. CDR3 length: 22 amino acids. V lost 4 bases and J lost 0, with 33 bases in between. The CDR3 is CALGVRGGSSKQGNLYTDKLIF. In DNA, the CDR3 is TGTGCTCTTGGGGTCAGAGGAGGATCCTCCAAGCAGGGGAACCTGTACACCGATAAACTCATCTTT.

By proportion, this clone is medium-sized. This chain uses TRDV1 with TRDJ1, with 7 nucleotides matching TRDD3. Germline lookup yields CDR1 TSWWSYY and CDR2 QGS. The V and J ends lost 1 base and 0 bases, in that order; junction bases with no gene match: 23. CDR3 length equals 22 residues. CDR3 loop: CALGEPRGLGLRRGGYTDKLIF. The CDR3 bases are TGTGCTCTTGGGGAACCCCGCGGCCTTGGCCTCCGTAGGGGGGGATACACCGATAAACTCATCTTT.

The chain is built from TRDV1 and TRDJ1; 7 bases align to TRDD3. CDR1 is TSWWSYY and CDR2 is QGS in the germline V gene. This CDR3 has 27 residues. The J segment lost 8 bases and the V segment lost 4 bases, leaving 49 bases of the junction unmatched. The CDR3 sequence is CALGATASSPRHQTGVYAGPRALKLIF. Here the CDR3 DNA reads TGTGCTCTTGGGGCCACTGCTTCTTCCCCCCGACACCAGACTGGGGTATACGCGGGTCCCCGGGCCCTAAAACTCATCTTT.

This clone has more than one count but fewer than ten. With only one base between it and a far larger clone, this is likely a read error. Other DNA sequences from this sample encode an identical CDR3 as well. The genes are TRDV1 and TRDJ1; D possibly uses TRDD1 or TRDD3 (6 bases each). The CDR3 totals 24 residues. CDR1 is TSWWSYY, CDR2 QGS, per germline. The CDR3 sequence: CALRPFPLPTRLQWGGNTSDKLIF. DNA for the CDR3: TGTGCTCTTCGCCCTTTTCCACTACCAACTAGGCTGCAATGGGGGGGAAATACTTCAGACAAACTCATCTTC.

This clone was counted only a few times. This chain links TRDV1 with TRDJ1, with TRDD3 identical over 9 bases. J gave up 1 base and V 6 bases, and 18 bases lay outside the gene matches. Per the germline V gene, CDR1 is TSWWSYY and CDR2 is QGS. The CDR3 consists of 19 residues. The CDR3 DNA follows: TGTGCTCTTGGCCACTTAGGGGCGTACTGGGGGAGACCCACCGATAAACTCATCTTT. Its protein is CALGHLGAYWGRPTDKLIF.

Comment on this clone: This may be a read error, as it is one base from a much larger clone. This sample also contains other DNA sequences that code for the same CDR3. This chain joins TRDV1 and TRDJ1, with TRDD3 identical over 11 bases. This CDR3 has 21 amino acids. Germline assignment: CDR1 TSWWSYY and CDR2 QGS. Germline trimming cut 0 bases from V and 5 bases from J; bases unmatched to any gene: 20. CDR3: CALGELAFLNGGYAKGDKLIF. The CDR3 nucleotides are TGTGCTCTTGGGGAACTCGCCTTCCTTAATGGGGGATACGCTAAAGGTGATAAACTCATCTTT.

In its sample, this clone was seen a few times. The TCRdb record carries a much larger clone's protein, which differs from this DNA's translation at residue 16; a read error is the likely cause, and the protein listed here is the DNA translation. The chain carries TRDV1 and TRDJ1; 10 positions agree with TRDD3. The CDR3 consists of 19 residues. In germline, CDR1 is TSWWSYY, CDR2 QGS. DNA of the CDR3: TGTGCTCTTGGGGCGACTTCCTACCGGGGGATACGATTGACCGATGAACTCATCTTT. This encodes CALGATSYRGIRLTDELIF.

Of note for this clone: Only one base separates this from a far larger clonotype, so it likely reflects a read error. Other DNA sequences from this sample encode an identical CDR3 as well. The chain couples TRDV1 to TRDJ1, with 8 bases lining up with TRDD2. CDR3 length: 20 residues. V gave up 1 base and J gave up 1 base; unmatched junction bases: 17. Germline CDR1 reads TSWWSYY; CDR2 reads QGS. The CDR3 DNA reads TGTGCTCTTGGGGAACGAACTTCCTACGGTCGGGACCCCCCCACCGATAAACTCATCTTT. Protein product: CALGERTSYGRDPPTDKLIF.

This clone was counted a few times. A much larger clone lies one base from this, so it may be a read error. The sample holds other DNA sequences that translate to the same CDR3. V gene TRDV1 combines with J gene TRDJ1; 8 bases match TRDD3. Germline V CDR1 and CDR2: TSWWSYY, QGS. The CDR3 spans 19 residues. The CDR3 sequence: CALGEPVFLRRGYRNKLIF. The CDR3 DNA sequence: TGTGCCCTTGGGGAACCCGTTTTTCTGAGGAGGGGATACAGAAATAAACTCATCTTT.